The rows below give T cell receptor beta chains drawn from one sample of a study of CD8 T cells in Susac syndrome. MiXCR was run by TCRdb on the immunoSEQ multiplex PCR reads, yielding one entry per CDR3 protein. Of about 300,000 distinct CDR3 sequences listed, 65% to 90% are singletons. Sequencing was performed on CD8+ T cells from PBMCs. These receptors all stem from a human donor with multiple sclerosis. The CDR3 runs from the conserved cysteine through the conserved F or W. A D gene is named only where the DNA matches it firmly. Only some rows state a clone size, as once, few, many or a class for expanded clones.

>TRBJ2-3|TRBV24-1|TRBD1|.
TGTGCCACCAGTGATTTGCCGCGAGGGGACAGGCCAAGGACAGATACGCAGTATTTT
CATSDLPRGDRPRTDTQYF
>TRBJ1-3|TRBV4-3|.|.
TGCGCCAGCAGCCAAGAAAACCGGGACATTGGAAACACCATATATTTT
CASSQENRDIGNTIYF
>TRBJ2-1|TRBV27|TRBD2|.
TGTGCCAGCAGTTTTGTAGCGGGAGGGCCGGGTTACCATGAGCAGTTCTTC
CASSFVAGGPGYHEQFF
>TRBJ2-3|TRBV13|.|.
TGTGCCAGCAGGCTAGACAGAGATACGCAGTATTTT
CASRLDRDTQYF
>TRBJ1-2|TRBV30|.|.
TGTGCCTGGAGTGTACAGCTGGAACCCTCGGGGGGCTACACCTTC
CAWSVQLEPSGGYTF
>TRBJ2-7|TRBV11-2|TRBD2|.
TGTGCCAGCAGCCCGTCGACTAGCGGGAGTGAAGAGCAGTACTTC
CASSPSTSGSEEQYF
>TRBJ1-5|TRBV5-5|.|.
TGTGCCAGCAGCTTGGATACCCTGAGGGATCAGCCCCAGCATTTT
CASSLDTLRDQPQHF
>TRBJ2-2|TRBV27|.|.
TGTGCCAGCAGTTTTAGAGACTTTAACACCGGGGAGCTGTTTTTT
CASSFRDFNTGELFF
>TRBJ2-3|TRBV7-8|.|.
TGTGCCAGCAGAATAAGGGCATATCCGGGGCCCACAGATACGCAGTATTTT
CASRIRAYPGPTDTQYF
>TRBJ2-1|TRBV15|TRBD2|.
TGTGCCACCAGCACCGGACTAGCGGGAGGGGACGATGAGCAGTTCTTC
CATSTGLAGGDDEQFF
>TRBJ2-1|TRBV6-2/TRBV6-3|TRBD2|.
TGTGCCAGCAGTTACCTGGAGGCCGCGGGGCGGGTAGCGGGGAACTCCTACAATGAGCAGTTCTTC
CASSYLEAAGRVAGNSYNEQFF
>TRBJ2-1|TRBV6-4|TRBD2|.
TGTGCCAGCAGTGACTCTAGCGGGTCCTACAATGAGCAGTTCTTC
CASSDSSGSYNEQFF
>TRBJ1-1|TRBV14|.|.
TGTGCCAGCAGCCACTTAGGGAGGGACACTGAAGCTTTCTTT
CASSHLGRDTEAFF
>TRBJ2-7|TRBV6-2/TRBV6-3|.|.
TGTGCCAGCAGCCCCTTTTACTGGAGGGAACACGCCTACGAGCAGTACTTC
CASSPFYWREHAYEQYF
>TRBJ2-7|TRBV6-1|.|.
TGTGCCAGCTGCTTGGAGCCCATTAGCTCCTACGAGCAGTACTTC
CASCLEPISSYEQYF
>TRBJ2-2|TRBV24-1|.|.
TGTGCCACCAGTGATTTCCCGACAGAAACCGGGGAGCTGTTTTTT
CATSDFPTETGELFF
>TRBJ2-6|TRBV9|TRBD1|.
TGTGCCAGCAGTGAAATCGAGGACAGGGCCTCCGGGGCCAACGTCCTGACTTTC
CASSEIEDRASGANVLTF
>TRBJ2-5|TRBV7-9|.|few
TGTGCCAGCAGCTCCCGGGTCGGGAGATCCCAAGAGACCCAATACTTC
CASSSRVGRSQETQYF
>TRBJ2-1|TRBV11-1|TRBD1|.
TGTGCCAGCAGCCCTGGGACAGGGGGTACCTACAATGAGCAGTTCTTC
CASSPGTGGTYNEQFF
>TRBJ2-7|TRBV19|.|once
TGTGCCAGTAGTAATGGACTCTCTTTCTCCTACGAGCAGTACTTC
CASSNGLSFSYEQYF
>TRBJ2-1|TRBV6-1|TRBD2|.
TGTGCCAGCAGTCCCCGGACTAGCGGGGGAAGGGTCTACAATGAGCAGTTCTTC
CASSPRTSGGRVYNEQFF
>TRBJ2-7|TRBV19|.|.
TGTGCCAGTAGACCCTTTGCGGAGGCCTACGAGCAGTACTTC
CASRPFAEAYEQYF
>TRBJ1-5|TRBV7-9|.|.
TGTGCCAGCAGCTTAGGGTACAATCAGCCCCAGCATTTT
CASSLGYNQPQHF
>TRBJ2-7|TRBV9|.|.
TGTGCCAGCAGTGCGGGGCCAGCATCCTACGAGCAGTACTTC
CASSAGPASYEQYF
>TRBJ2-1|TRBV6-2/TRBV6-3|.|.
TGTGCCAGCAGTTACCCTTTTAGTTATGGGGTATACAATGAGCAGTTCTTC
CASSYPFSYGVYNEQFF
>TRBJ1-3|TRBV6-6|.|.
TGTGCCAGCAGTTACACCGGGATTGGAAACACCATATATTTT
CASSYTGIGNTIYF
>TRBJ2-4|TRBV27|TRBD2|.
TGTGCCAGCGGACCGGGACTAGCGGTCCGTGGGGACATTCAGTACTTC
CASGPGLAVRGDIQYF
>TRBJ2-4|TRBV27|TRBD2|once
TGTGCCAGCAGTTTTGCGACTAGCGGGACCTACATTCAGTACTTC
CASSFATSGTYIQYF
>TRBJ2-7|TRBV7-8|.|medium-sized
TGTGCCAGCAGCTTAGGCTCCTACGAGCAGTACTTC
CASSLGSYEQYF
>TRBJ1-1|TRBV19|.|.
TGTGCCAGTAGTATTTGGATGGACACTGAAGCTTTCTTT
CASSIWMDTEAFF
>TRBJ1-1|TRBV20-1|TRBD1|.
TGCAGTGAAACAGGGGCCCGGAATGAAGCTTTCTTT
CSETGARNEAFF
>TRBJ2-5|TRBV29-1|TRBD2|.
TGCAGCGGGGTGGGCGGGAGCGATGAGACCCAGTACTTC
CSGVGGSDETQYF
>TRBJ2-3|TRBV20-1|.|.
TGCAGTGCTAGGGTTGCGGTAGATACGCAGTATTTT
CSARVAVDTQYF
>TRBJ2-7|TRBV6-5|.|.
TGTGCCAGCAGTTACTCCCAATCGGGACATAAATCCTATTACGAGCAGTACTTC
CASSYSQSGHKSYYEQYF
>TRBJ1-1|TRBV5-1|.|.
TGCGCCAGCAGCTTGGCCCCGGGGTACACTGAAGCTTTCTTT
CASSLAPGYTEAFF
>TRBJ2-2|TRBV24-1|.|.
TGTGCCACCAGTGATATGACCCCCCCCGGGGAGCTGTTTTTT
CATSDMTPPGELFF
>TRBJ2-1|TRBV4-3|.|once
TGCGCCAGCAGCCAGGCCGGGCTCACGCGGTACAATGGGCAGTTCTTC
CASSQAGLTRYNGQFF
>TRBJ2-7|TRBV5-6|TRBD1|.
TGTGCCAGCAGCTCCTGGACAGGCATCTACGAGCAGTACTTC
CASSSWTGIYEQYF
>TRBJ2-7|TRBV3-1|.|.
TGTGCCAGCAGCCAAGATCGAAGGGGGGGGGCCTACGAGCAGTACTTC
CASSQDRRGGAYEQYF